Listed below are T cell receptor beta chains from one sample, sequenced in a study of blood T cell repertoires in COVID-19. Profiled with immunoSEQ multiplex PCR; TCRdb holds only in-frame clones, not every one. Of around 190,000 clones in the sample, around nine tenths were seen once. Sequenced material: peripheral blood. These receptors were taken from a human donor in a cohort sampled during active COVID-19. CDR3s include the opening cysteine and the closing phenylalanine or tryptophan.

TRBJ1-6,TRBV2,CASSDRGPYNSPLHF
TRBJ1-2,TRBV6-4,CASGSGQGYGYTF
TRBJ1-2,TRBV10-3,CATRTVTYGYTF
TRBJ2-5,TRBV20-1,CSASGGSGSRETQYF
TRBJ2-1,TRBV6-5,CASSYWAGSHNEQFF
TRBJ1-5,TRBV6-4,CASSEAGGGQPQHF
TRBJ2-1,TRBV27,CASSPQGSYNEQFF
TRBJ2-1,TRBV3-1/TRBV3-2,CASSLRDSATYNEQFF
TRBJ1-1,TRBV3-1/TRBV3-2,CASSQAFRVNTEAFF
TRBJ2-1,TRBV2,CASSEGTSGYNEQFF
TRBJ2-3,TRBV7-2,CASRPGLAGGQDTQYF
TRBJ2-7,TRBV12-3/TRBV12-4,CASSLDRAEQYF
TRBJ1-1,TRBV30,CARNLQGDTEAFF
TRBJ1-4,TRBV27,CASSLIIPGQGREKLFF
TRBJ2-1,TRBV11-3,CASSSELAGGSNEQFF
TRBJ2-2,TRBV18,CASSPTRGPTTGELFF
TRBJ1-1,TRBV6-2/TRBV6-3,CASSYSGYLDTEAFF
TRBJ1-2,TRBV10-3,CAISGQVDYGYTF